The next 26 T cell receptor beta chains were all read from a single sample in a study of OX40 agonist ivuxolimab in advanced cancers. Libraries were prepared by immunoSEQ multiplex PCR; TCRdb keeps only in-frame clonotypes and omits some of them. The sample contains 35,000 to 45,000 clones, 70% to 80% of which appear only once. The source was CD4+ or CD8+ T cells sorted from blood, collected in a trial of the OX40 agonist ivuxolimab. The receptors originated from an adult with an advanced solid tumor such as melanoma, head and neck, liver or kidney cancer.

Only a few counts were recorded for this clone. The V call is TRBV5-1, the J call TRBJ1-2; possible D gene TRBD1, 6 bases. CDR3 size: 16 residues. Germline assignment: CDR1 SGHRS and CDR2 YFSETQ. Trimming removed 2 bases from V and 4 bases from J, with 18 bases in between. The CDR3 reads CASSFGRGFDLYGYTF. In DNA, the CDR3 is TGCGCCAGCAGCTTTGGCAGGGGTTTCGATCTCTATGGCTACACCTTC.

The rearrangement joins TRBV5-1 to TRBJ2-1; D remains ambiguous. The CDR3 loop spans 14 amino acids. The germline V and J ends were trimmed by 2 bases and 9 bases, with 15 bases remaining between them. CDR1 and CDR2 from the germline V gene are SGHRS and YFSETQ. CDR3 coding DNA: TGCGCCAGCAGCTTCGGGCAGGCGCATAGTGAGCAGTTCTTC. Amino acids: CASSFGQAHSEQFF. Full variable domain (missing parts from reference TRBV5-1 and TRBJ2-1): KAGVTQTPRYLIKTRGQQVTLSCSPISGHRSVSWYQQTPGQGLQFLFEYFSETQRNKGNFPGRFSGRQFSNSRSEMNVSTLELGDSALYLCASSFGQAHSEQFFGPGTRLTVL.

V usage is TRBV30 and J usage is TRBJ2-7; tentative D call: TRBD2 (7 bases). The germline V and J ends were trimmed by 2 bases and 4 bases, with 9 bases remaining between them. This CDR3 has 12 residues. Germline V gene sequence: CDR1 GTSNPN, CDR2 SVGIG (reference sequence). CDR3 loop: CAWSRGGYEQYV. The CDR3 nucleotides read TGTGCCTGGAGTAGGGGGGGATACGAGCAGTACGTC.

This clone was detected only a few times. The chain employs TRBV25-1 and TRBJ1-1; 9 bases line up with TRBD1. Germline assignment: CDR1 MGHDK and CDR2 SYGVNS. The J segment lost 9 bases and the V segment lost 4 bases, leaving 12 bases of the junction unmatched. The CDR3 has 15 residues. Here the CDR3 reads CASSADSRDRAKAFF. CDR3 nucleotide sequence: TGTGCCAGCAGTGCCGATTCCCGGGACAGGGCAAAAGCTTTCTTT.

Points on this clone: Other DNA sequences from this sample encode an identical CDR3 as well. The V and J genes are TRBV5-4 and TRBJ1-2; D is unresolved. This CDR3 has 12 amino acids. V was trimmed by 5 bases and J by 3 bases, leaving 8 bases between them. Per the germline V gene, CDR1 is SGHNT and CDR2 is YYREEE (reference sequence). In DNA form, the CDR3 reads TGTGCCAGCAGTAACCGCGACTATGGCTACACCTTC. As protein: CASSNRDYGYTF.

The V and J genes are TRBV7-3 and TRBJ2-7; TRBD2 aligns across 8 bases. The V segment lost 5 bases and the J segment 5 bases; nucleotides outside the gene matches: 5. CDR3 size: 13 residues. Germline CDR1 and CDR2: SGHTA and FQGTGA. This chain's CDR3 is CASSPPTSDEQYF. The CDR3 coding sequence is TGTGCCAGCAGCCCCCCGACTAGCGACGAGCAGTACTTC.

This sequence joins TRBV2 and TRBJ2-2, with 7 bases matching TRBD1. The V gene's germline CDR1 is SNHLY and CDR2 FYNNEI. Losses at the gene ends were 3 bases for V and 8 bases for J; bases not matched to a gene: 12. The CDR3 has 16 amino acids. The CDR3 loop reads CASSDPRDSRAGELFF. CDR3 nucleotide sequence: TGTGCCAGCAGTGATCCCCGGGACAGCCGGGCTGGGGAGCTGTTTTTT.

This chain links TRBV6-1 with TRBJ2-7; D remains unclear. The CDR3 extends over 15 amino acids. Germline V lookup: CDR1 MNHNS, CDR2 SASEGT. V gave up 7 bases and J gave up 2 bases, with 18 bases separating them. CDR3 loop: CASKVVADGPYEQYF. CDR3 DNA: TGTGCCAGCAAAGTGGTGGCAGACGGACCCTACGAGCAGTACTTC.

The chain uses TRBV5-1 and TRBJ1-2, with D tentatively TRBD1 (5 bases). The CDR3 has 15 amino acids. Per germline, CDR1 SGHRS and CDR2 YFSETQ. The ends were cut back, 3 bases at V and 6 bases at J, with 18 bases in the middle. CDR3 amino acids: CASSWGRTVNDGYTF. CDR3 DNA: TGCGCCAGCAGCTGGGGACGTACGGTAAACGATGGCTACACCTTC.

The V gene is TRBV11-2, the J gene TRBJ2-3, with D uncertain. Germline V gene lookup returns CDR1 SGHAT and CDR2 FQNNGV. CDR3 size: 15 residues. V lost 4 bases to trimming and J lost 5 bases, with 16 bases between them. CDR3 sequence: CASSSLGTLGDTQYF. CDR3 sequence (DNA): TGTGCCAGCAGCTCCCTTGGTACCCTGGGAGATACGCAGTATTTT.

This chain links TRBV4-2 with TRBJ1-2, with D unresolved. Trimming cost V 2 bases and J 7 bases, with 11 bases left between them. From germline, CDR1 is LGHNA and CDR2 YNFKEQ. This CDR3 is 13 amino acids long. The CDR3 DNA is TGTGCCAGCAGCCAACGGGAAAGGCCTGGCTACACCTTC. Encoded protein: CASSQRERPGYTF.

This chain uses TRBV6-1 with TRBJ1-1; D is unresolved. Per germline, CDR1 MNHNS and CDR2 SASEGT. The CDR3 is 15 residues long. V lost 1 base and J lost 1, with 10 bases in between. Here the CDR3 reads CASSEGWRWNTEAFF. DNA of the CDR3: TGTGCCAGCAGTGAAGGATGGCGGTGGAACACTGAAGCTTTCTTT.

This clone has just a few counts. J is TRBJ1-5 and V is TRBV10-3, with 9 bases that match TRBD1. The CDR3 is 13 residues long. V was pared by 4 bases and J by 9 bases, with 4 bases of the junction left unmatched. The germline CDR1 and CDR2 sequences are ENHRY and SYGVKD. For the CDR3, the DNA is TGTGCCATCAGTGGGGACAGGGTCGGGCCCCAGCATTTT. This translates into CAISGDRVGPQHF.

The table lists this clone with a count of one. The rearrangement links TRBV9 to TRBJ2-1; D is uncertain. This CDR3 is 12 amino acids long. The V and J ends lost 0 bases and 7 bases respectively, with 5 bases between them. Germline-derived CDR1 and CDR2 are SGDLS and YYNGEE. The CDR3 coding sequence is TGTGCCAGCAGCGTAGGTATGAATGAGCAGTTCTTC. It specifies CASSVGMNEQFF.

The CDR3: CASSLGGLGLFSANTIYF. For the CDR3, the DNA is TGCGCCAGCAGCTTGGGGGGTCTCGGACTCTTCAGCGCTAACACCATATATTTT. The chain combines TRBV5-1 with TRBJ1-3; D is unclear. Germline V gene data show CDR1 as SGHRS and CDR2 as YFSETQ. This CDR3 has 18 amino acids. V lost 0 bases and J 7 bases, leaving 23 bases between the germline ends. The full variable domain, completed using reference TRBV5-1 and TRBJ1-3, is KAGVTQTPRYLIKTRGQQVTLSCSPISGHRSVSWYQQTPGQGLQFLFEYFSETQRNKGNFPGRFSGRQFSNSRSEMNVSTLELGDSALYLCASSLGGLGLFSANTIYFGEGSWLTVV.

The gene calls are TRBV2 and TRBJ2-1; D call uncertain. The germline V and J ends were trimmed by 7 bases and 9 bases, with 16 bases remaining between them. Germline V CDR1 and CDR2: SNHLY, FYNNEI. This CDR3 comprises 13 residues. CDR3 in DNA: TGTGCCAGCAAAGGGTCCCTCTACGGTGAGCAGTTCTTC. This codes for CASKGSLYGEQFF. Looking up the rest from reference TRBV2 and TRBJ2-1 gives the full variable domain: EPEVTQTPSHQVTQMGQEVILRCVPISNHLYFYWYRQILGQKVEFLVSFYNNEISEKSEIFDDQFSVERPDGSNFTLKIRSTKLEDSAMYFCASKGSLYGEQFFGPGTRLTVL.

The chain combines TRBV5-1 with TRBJ1-1; D ambiguous. The CDR3 extends over 13 amino acids. Germline assignment: CDR1 SGHRS and CDR2 YFSETQ. Trimming removed 6 bases at V and 0 bases at J, with 9 bases between. Here the CDR3 DNA reads TGCGCCAGCAAGTCGACGGTGAACACTGAAGCTTTCTTT. It codes for CASKSTVNTEAFF.

V gene TRBV19 combines with J gene TRBJ1-1; D remains ambiguous. CDR3 length equals 14 residues. Per the germline V gene, CDR1 is LNHDA and CDR2 is SQIVND (reference sequence). V was clipped by 3 bases and J by 1 base, with 9 bases between them. CDR3 region: CASSMFGRNTEAFF. In nucleotides, the CDR3 is TGTGCCAGTAGTATGTTCGGCAGGAACACTGAAGCTTTCTTT.

The V call is TRBV18, the J call TRBJ2-5; TRBD2 matches at 8 bases. The length of the CDR3 is 13 residues. Germline-derived CDR1 and CDR2 are KGHSH and LQKENI. Germline trimming cut 3 bases from V and 5 bases from J; bases unmatched to any gene: 2. CDR3 bases: TGTGCCAGCTCACCCCGGGAGGGGGAGACCCAGTACTTC. Translating gives CASSPREGETQYF.

The chain has TRBV7-8 and TRBJ1-1; D not resolved. Trimming shortened V by 1 base and J by 4 bases, and 7 bases separated the two germline ends. Germline V gene data show CDR1 as SGHVS and CDR2 as FQNEAQ. The CDR3 is 13 amino acids. The CDR3 bases are TGTGCCAGCAGCTTAGATTGGTTCACTGAAGCTTTCTTT. Amino acid sequence: CASSLDWFTEAFF.

The V and J genes are TRBV20-1 and TRBJ2-4; D is ambiguous. This CDR3 comprises 11 residues. V lost 6 bases and J lost 8, with 11 bases in between. Germline assignment: CDR1 DFQATT and CDR2 SNEGSKA (reference sequence). DNA of the CDR3: TGCAGTGCGGTCGTAAGGGACATTCAGTACTTC. Protein sequence: CSAVVRDIQYF.

V gene TRBV5-1 combines with J gene TRBJ2-2; 7 bases align to TRBD2. V gave up 1 base and J gave up 4 bases; unmatched junction bases: 7. CDR3 length: 16 amino acids. Germline V gene lookup returns CDR1 SGHRS and CDR2 YFSETQ. CDR3 in DNA: TGCGCCAGCAGCTTGCCACTAGCGTCTACCACCGGGGAGCTGTTTTTT. It codes for CASSLPLASTTGELFF.

The chain recombines TRBV25-1 with TRBJ1-2; 9 bases align to TRBD1. J was trimmed by 8 bases and V by 6 bases; bases with no gene match: 4. The CDR3 spans 12 residues. Germline CDR1 is MGHDK and CDR2 is SYGVNS. The DNA of the CDR3 is TGTGCCAGCAGACAGGGGGCAGGGGGCTACACCTTC. Translated: CASRQGAGGYTF.

This chain connects TRBV30 to TRBJ1-5; D ambiguous. The CDR3 runs to 13 residues. Germline CDR1 reads GTSNPN; CDR2 reads SVGIG (reference sequence). V dropped 0 bases and J dropped 0 bases, with 3 bases sitting between them. This CDR3 reads CAWSVNSNQPQHF. CDR3 DNA sequence: TGTGCCTGGAGTGTAAATAGCAATCAGCCCCAGCATTTT.

The chain joins TRBV2 to TRBJ2-1; 10 bases fit TRBD2. CDR1 is SNHLY, CDR2 FYNNEI, per germline. CDR3 length: 15 residues. The V gene end was trimmed by 1 base and the J gene end by 7 bases; junction bases not matched to a gene: 4. CDR3 protein: CASSEGRAGGNEQFF. The CDR3 DNA is TGTGCCAGCAGTGAAGGGAGAGCGGGGGGGAATGAGCAGTTCTTC.

The V gene is TRBV6-5, the J gene TRBJ2-7; D tentatively reads TRBD1 or TRBD2 (5 bases each). V lost 2 bases and J lost 3, with 14 bases in between. The CDR3 has 15 residues. The V gene's germline CDR1 is MNHEY and CDR2 SVGAGI. The CDR3 sequence: CASSYRDVAIYEQYF. In nucleotides, the CDR3 is TGTGCCAGCAGTTACCGGGACGTGGCTATCTACGAGCAGTACTTC.